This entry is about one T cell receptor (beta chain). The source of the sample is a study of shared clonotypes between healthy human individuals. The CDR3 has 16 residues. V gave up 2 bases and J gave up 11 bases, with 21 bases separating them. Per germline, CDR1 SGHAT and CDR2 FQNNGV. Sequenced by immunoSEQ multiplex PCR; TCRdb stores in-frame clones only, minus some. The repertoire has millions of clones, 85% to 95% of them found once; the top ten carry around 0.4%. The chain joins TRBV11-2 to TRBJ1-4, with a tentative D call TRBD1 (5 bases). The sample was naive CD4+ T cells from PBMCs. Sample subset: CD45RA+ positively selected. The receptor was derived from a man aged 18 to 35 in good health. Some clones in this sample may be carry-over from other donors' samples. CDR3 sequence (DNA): TGTGCCAGCAGCTTACGGGGGTTGGAAAAGGGGCGCAAACTGTTTTTT. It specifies CASSLRGLEKGRKLFF.